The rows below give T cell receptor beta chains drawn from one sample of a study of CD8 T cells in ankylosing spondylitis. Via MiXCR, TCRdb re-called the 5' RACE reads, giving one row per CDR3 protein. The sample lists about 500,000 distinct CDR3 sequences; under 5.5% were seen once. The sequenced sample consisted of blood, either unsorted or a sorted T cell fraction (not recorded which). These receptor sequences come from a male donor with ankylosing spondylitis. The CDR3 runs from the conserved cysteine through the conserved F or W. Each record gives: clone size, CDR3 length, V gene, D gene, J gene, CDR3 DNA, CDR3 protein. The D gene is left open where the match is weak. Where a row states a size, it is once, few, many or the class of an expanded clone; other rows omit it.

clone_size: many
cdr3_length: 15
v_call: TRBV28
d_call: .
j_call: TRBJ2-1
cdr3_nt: TGTGCCAGCAGTCTGTTAGGGGTAGGCTACAATGAGCAGTTCTTC
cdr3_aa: CASSLLGVGYNEQFF

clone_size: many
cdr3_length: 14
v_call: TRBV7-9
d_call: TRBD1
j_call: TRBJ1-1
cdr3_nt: TGTGCCAGCAGCTTAGGCGTGAGGGGGCGCGGTGCTTTCTTT
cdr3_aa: CASSLGVRGRGAFF

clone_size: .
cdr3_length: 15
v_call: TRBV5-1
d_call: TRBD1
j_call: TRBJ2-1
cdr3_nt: TGCGCCAGCAGCTTCCAGGGGGCGCAGACTGGTGAGCAGTTCTTC
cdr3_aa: CASSFQGAQTGEQFF

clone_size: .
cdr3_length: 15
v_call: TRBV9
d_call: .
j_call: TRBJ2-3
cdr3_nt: TGTGCCAGCAGCGTAGTTGGCGGAACCACAGATACGCAGTATTTT
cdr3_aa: CASSVVGGTTDTQYF

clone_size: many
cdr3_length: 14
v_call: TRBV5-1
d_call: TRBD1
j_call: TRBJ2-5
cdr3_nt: TGCGCCAGCAGCTCGACCTCGACAGGGGCGACCCAGTACTTC
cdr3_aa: CASSSTSTGATQYF

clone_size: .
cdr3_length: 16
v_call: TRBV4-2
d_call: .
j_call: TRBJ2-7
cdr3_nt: TGTGCCAGCAGCCAAGAGTTGGGGTTCGGCTCCTACGAGCAGTACTTC
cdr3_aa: CASSQELGFGSYEQYF

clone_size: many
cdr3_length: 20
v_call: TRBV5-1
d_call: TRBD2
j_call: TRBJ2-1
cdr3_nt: TGCGCCAGCCATAAAATCCGACCGACTAGCGGGAGTATCGCTTACAATGAGCAGTTCTTC
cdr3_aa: CASHKIRPTSGSIAYNEQFF

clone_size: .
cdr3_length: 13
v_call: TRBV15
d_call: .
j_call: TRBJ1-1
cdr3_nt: TGTGCCACCAGCAGACTCTCACTCAACGGAGCTTTCTTT
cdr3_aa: CATSRLSLNGAFF

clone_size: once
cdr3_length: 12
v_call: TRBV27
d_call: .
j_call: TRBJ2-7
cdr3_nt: TGTGCCAGCAGGGGAAGAGTCTACGAGCAGTACTTC
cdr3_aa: CASRGRVYEQYF

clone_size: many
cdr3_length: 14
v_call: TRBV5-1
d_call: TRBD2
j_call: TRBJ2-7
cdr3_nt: TGCGCCAGCAGCGTAGCGGGAGGGCCCAGCGAGCAGTACTTC
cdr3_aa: CASSVAGGPSEQYF

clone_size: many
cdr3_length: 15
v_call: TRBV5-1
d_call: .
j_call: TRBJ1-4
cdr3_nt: TGCGCCAGCAGCTCCTCCCCCGGGGGGGGTGAAAAACTGTTTTTT
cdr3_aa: CASSSSPGGGEKLFF

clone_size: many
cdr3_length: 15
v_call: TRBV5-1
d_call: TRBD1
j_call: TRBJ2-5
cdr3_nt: TGCGCCAGCAGCTCGGGACAGGGGAATGGAGAGACCCAGTACTTC
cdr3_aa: CASSSGQGNGETQYF

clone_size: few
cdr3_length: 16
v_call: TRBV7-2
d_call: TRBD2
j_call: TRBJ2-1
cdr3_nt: TGTGCCAGCAGCTTAGTCCCCGGGACTAGCGGGGGAGAGCAGTTCTTC
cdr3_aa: CASSLVPGTSGGEQFF

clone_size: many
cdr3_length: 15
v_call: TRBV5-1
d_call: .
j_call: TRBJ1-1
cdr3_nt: TGCGCCAGCAGCTTGATACCGGCGGAGAACACTGAAGCTTTCTTT
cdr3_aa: CASSLIPAENTEAFF

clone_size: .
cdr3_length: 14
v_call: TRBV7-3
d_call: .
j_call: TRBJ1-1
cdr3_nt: TGTGCCAGCAGCTTAATGGGGTCAGGGCCTGAAGCTTTCTTT
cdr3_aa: CASSLMGSGPEAFF

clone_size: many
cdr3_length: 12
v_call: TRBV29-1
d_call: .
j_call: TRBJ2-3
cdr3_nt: TGCAGCGTTGCCCCCCAGGGAGATACGCAGTATTTT
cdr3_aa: CSVAPQGDTQYF

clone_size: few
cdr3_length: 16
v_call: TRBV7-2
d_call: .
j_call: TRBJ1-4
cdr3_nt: TGTGCCAGCAGCTCCCCCCACGGGGCAACTAATGAAAAACTGTTTTTT
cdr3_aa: CASSSPHGATNEKLFF

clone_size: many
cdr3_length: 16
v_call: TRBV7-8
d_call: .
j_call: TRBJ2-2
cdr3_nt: TGTGCCAGCAGCTTAGGAGTTGGAGTCGTCACCGGGGAGCTGTTTTTT
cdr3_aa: CASSLGVGVVTGELFF

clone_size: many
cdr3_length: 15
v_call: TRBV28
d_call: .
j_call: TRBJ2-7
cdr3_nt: TGTGCCAGCAGTCTTTTGGACAGGAGGGCCTACGAGCAGTACTTC
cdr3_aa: CASSLLDRRAYEQYF

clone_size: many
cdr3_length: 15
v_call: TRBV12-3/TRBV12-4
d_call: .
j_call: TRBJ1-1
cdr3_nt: TGTGCCAGCAGTAGCTCGGACAGATTAAACACTGAAGCTTTCTTT
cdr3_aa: CASSSSDRLNTEAFF

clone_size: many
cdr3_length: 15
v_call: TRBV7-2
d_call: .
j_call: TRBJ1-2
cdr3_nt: TGTGCCAGCAGCTTATTTCGCAGTACTAACTATGGCTACACCTTC
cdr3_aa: CASSLFRSTNYGYTF

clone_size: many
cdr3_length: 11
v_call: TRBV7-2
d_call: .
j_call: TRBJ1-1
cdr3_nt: TGTGCCAGCAGGGACCTCAGGCAGGCTTTCTTT
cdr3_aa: CASRDLRQAFF

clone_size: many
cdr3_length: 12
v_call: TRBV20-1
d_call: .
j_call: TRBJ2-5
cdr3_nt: TGCAGTGCTAGCGGACGTGAAAAGACTCAGTACTTC
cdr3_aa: CSASGREKTQYF

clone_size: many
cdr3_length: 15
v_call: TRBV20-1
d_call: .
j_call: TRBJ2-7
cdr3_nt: TGCAGTGCTAGAGATCCGCGCCTAGGCCGATACGAGCAGTACTTC
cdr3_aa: CSARDPRLGRYEQYF

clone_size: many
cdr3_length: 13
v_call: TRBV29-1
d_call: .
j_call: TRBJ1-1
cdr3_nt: TGCAGCGTTGGAAGGGGGGGAGAGACTGAAGCTTTCTTT
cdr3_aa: CSVGRGGETEAFF

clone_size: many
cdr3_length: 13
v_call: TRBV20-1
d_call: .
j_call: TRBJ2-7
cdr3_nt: TGCAGTGCTAGTAATTACGACAAGGGCGAGCAGTACTTC
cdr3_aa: CSASNYDKGEQYF

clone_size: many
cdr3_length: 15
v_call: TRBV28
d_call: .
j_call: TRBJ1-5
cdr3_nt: TGTGCCAGCAGTGGCCAAACAGGGAAAGATCAGCCCCAGCATTTT
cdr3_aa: CASSGQTGKDQPQHF

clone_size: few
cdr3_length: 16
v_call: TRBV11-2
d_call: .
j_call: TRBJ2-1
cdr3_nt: TGTGCCAGCACCTCAAAAAACCTAGGCTTGGGCGATGAGCAGTTCTTC
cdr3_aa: CASTSKNLGLGDEQFF

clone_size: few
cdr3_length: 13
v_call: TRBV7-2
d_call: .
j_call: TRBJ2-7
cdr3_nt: TGTGCCAGCAGCTTAATTTTAGTCGACGAGCAGTACTTC
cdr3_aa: CASSLILVDEQYF

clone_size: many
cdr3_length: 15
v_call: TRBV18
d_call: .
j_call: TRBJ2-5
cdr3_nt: TGTGCCAGCTCACCACCGGCTCCGGGGGAAGAGACCCAGTACTTC
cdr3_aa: CASSPPAPGEETQYF

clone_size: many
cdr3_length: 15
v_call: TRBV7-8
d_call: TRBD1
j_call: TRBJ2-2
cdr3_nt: TGTGCCAGCAGCCTCCGGGACAGGGTTCTCGGGGAGCTGTTTTTT
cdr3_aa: CASSLRDRVLGELFF

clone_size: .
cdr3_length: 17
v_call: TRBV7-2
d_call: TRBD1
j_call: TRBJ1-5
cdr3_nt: TGTGCCAGCAGCTTACACAGGGGGCTCAAGGGCAATCAGCCCCAGCATTTT
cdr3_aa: CASSLHRGLKGNQPQHF

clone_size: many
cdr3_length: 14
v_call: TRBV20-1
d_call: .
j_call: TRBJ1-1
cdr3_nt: TGCAGTGCTAGAGATCGGGGCCGGAACACTGAAGCTTTCTTT
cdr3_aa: CSARDRGRNTEAFF

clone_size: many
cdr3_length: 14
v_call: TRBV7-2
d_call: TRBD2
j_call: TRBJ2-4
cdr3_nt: TGTGCCAGCAGTTTTCGGACTAGCGGAAACATTCAGTACTTC
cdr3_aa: CASSFRTSGNIQYF

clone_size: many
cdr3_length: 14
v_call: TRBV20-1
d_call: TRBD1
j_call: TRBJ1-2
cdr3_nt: TGCAGTGCTACCGGGACAGGGGCCCCACTTGGCTACACCTTC
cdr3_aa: CSATGTGAPLGYTF

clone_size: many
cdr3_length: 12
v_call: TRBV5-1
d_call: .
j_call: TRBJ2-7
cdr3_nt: TGCGCCAGCAGCCCGCCGGATCGGGCTGTGTACTTC
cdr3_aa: CASSPPDRAVYF

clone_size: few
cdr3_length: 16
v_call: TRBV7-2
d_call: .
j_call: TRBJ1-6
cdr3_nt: TGTGCCAGCAGCCGTGACAGTAGCTCCTATAATTCACCCCTCCACTTT
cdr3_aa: CASSRDSSSYNSPLHF

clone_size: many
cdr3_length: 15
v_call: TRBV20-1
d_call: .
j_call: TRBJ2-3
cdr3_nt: TGCAGTGCTAGTGATACTTTCCTTAGCACAGATACGCAGTATTTT
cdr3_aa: CSASDTFLSTDTQYF

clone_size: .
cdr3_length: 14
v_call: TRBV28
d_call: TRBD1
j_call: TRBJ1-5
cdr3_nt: TGTGCCAGCAGTTTGGGACAGCTATATCAGCCCCAGCATTTT
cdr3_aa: CASSLGQLYQPQHF